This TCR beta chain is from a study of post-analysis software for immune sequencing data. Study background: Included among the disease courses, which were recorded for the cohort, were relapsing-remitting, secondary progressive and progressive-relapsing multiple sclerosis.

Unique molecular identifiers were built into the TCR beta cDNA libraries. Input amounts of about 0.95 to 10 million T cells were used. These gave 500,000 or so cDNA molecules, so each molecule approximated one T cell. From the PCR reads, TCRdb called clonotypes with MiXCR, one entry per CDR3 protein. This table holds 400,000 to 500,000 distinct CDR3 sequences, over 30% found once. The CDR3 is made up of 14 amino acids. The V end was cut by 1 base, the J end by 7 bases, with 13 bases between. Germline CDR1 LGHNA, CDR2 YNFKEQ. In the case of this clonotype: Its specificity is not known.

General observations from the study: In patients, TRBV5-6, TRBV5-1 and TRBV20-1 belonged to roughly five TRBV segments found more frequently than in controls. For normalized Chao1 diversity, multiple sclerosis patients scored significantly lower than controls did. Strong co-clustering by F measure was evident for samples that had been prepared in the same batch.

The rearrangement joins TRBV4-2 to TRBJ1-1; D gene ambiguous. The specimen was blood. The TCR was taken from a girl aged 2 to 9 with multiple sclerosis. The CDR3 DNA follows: TGTGCCAGCAGCCAAGCAGGAAGCTCTAGTGAAGCTTTCTTT. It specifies CASSQAGSSSEAFF.